These 7 T cell receptor beta chains came from one sample sequenced in a study of PD-L1 blockade in urothelial cancer. Generated by immunoSEQ multiplex PCR, the TCRdb table keeps only in-frame clones and is missing some. The sample lists approximately 24,000 clones; 70% to 90% were seen once. This material consisted of PBMCs, taken around atezolizumab (anti-PD-L1) treatment. These receptors all stem from a man aged 45-65 years with urothelial cancer.

This clone came up once. The chain has TRBV25-1 and TRBJ2-2; 8 nucleotides align to TRBD2. Unmatched junction bases numbered 2, after V lost 2 bases and J lost 3 bases. Germline loops: CDR1 MGHDK, CDR2 SYGVNS. This CDR3 spans 15 amino acids. The CDR3 nucleotides read TGTGCCAGCAGTGAAGGGACTAGAGACACCGGGGAGCTGTTTTTT. Its translation: CASSEGTRDTGELFF.

The rearrangement links TRBV5-1 to TRBJ2-7, with D hard to call. Germline V lookup: CDR1 SGHRS, CDR2 YFSETQ. The length of the CDR3 is 13 residues. V shed 0 bases and J shed 1 base, with 5 bases lying between them. This chain's CDR3 is CASSLVSSYEQYF. The CDR3, as DNA: TGCGCCAGCAGCTTGGTTAGTTCCTACGAGCAGTACTTC.

This rearrangement joins TRBV7-9 to TRBJ1-6; 9 nucleotides agree with TRBD1. The germline CDR1 and CDR2 sequences are SEHNR and FQNEAQ (reference sequence). This CDR3 region has 15 residues. J lost 7 bases, V lost 6 bases, and 7 bases had no gene match. In nucleotides, the CDR3 is TGTGCCAGCAGATCGGGACAGGGTGGAAATTCACCCCTCCACTTT. It yields the protein CASRSGQGGNSPLHF.

This chain joins TRBV12-5 and TRBJ1-2, with 9 bases aligning to TRBD1. This CDR3 contains 15 residues. Trimming removed 1 base from V and 1 base from J; junction bases left unmatched: 1. Germline V gives CDR1 LGHNT, CDR2 FRNRAP. The CDR3 sequence: CASGLGDRVNYGYTF. For the CDR3, the DNA is TGTGCTAGTGGTTTGGGGGACAGGGTTAACTATGGCTACACCTTC.

CDR3 bases: TGTGCCAGCAGCTCGGGACTAGCGGGGTGGGGGCAAGAGACCCAGTACTTC. Its protein product is CASSSGLAGWGQETQYF. The J gene is TRBJ2-5, the V gene TRBV11-2; 13 nucleotides align to TRBD2. CDR3 size: 17 residues. Germline loops: CDR1 SGHAT, CDR2 FQNNGV. With V trimmed by 4 bases and J by 2 bases, 7 bases remained unmatched. The entire variable domain, with the rest obtained from reference TRBV11-2 and TRBJ2-5, is as follows: EAGVAQSPRYKIIEKRQSVAFWCNPISGHATLYWYQQILGQGPKLLIQFQNNGVVDDSQLPKDRFSAERLKGVDSTLKIQPAKLEDSAVYLCASSSGLAGWGQETQYFGPGTRLLVL.

The V gene is TRBV6-1, the J gene TRBJ1-1; D is possibly TRBD1 (5 bases). Trimming removed 5 bases at V and 8 bases at J, with 21 bases between. The CDR3 contains 15 residues. Germline CDR1 MNHNS, CDR2 SASEGT. In nucleotides, the CDR3 is TGTGCCAGCAGTACAAGCTTTGTTCCGACAGCCGAAGCTTTCTTT. Translated, it gives CASSTSFVPTAEAFF.

The rearrangement joins TRBV5-1 to TRBJ2-7, with 8 bases matching TRBD1. The CDR3 extends over 15 amino acids. The V segment lost 5 bases and the J segment 0 bases; nucleotides outside the gene matches: 7. Germline lookup yields CDR1 SGHRS and CDR2 YFSETQ. The CDR3 coding sequence is TGCGCCAGCAGTTACCATCAGGGGGCCTCCTACGAGCAGTACTTC. Translation: CASSYHQGASYEQYF.